This T cell receptor beta chain was sequenced for a study of shared clonotypes between healthy human individuals. Overall study results and limits: Estimated richness was generally greater in naive than memory subsets. It was only blood that was sampled, and tissue repertoires likely differ.

This CDR3 region has 18 residues. V lost 0 bases, J lost 2 bases, and 11 bases stayed unmatched. The germline CDR1 and CDR2 sequences are SGHRS and YFSETQ. Remarks on this clone: Its antigen is undetermined.

Sorted-subset replicate PCRs used around 220 ng DNA, approximately 30,000 T cell genomes. The protocol was immunoSEQ multiplex PCR, while the TCRdb copy is restricted to in-frame clones and leaves out a portion. The table lists 2 million to 3 million clones, 93% of them singletons. The clonotype comes from a man younger than 30 in good health. Some clones in this sample may be carry-over from other donors' samples. The sample consisted of naive CD4+ T cells from PBMCs. Subset denoted: CD45RA+ positively selected. The J gene is TRBJ2-3, the V gene TRBV5-1; 8 bases fit TRBD1. Written as DNA, the CDR3 is TGCGCCAGCAGCTTGGCCCTCCTGACAGGGGCAACCACAGATACGCAGTATTTT. It yields the protein CASSLALLTGATTDTQYF.